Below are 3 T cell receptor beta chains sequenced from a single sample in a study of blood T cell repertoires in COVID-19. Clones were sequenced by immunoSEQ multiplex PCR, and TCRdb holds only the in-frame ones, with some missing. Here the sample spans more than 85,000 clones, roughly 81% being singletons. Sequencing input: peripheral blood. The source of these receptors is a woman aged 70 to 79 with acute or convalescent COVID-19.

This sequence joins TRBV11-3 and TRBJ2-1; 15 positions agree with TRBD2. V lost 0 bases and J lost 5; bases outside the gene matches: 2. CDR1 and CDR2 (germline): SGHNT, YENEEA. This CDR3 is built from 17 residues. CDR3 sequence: CASSLDGTSGGHNEQFF. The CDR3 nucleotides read TGTGCCAGCAGCTTAGATGGGACTAGCGGGGGGCACAATGAGCAGTTCTTC. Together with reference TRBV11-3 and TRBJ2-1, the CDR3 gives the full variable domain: EAGVVQSPRYKIIEKKQPVAFWCNPISGHNTLYWYLQNLGQGPELLIRYENEEAVDDSQLPKDRFSAERLKGVDSTLKIQPAELGDSAVYLCASSLDGTSGGHNEQFFGPGTRLTVL.

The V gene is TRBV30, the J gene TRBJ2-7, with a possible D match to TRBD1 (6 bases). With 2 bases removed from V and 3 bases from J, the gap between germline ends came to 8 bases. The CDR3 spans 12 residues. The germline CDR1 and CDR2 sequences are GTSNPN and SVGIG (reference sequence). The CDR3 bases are TGTGCCTGGAGTCGGGACAACTACGAGCAGTACTTC. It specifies CAWSRDNYEQYF.

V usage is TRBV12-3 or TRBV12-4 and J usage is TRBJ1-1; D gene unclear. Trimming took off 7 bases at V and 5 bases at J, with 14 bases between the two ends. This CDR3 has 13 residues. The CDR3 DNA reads TGTGCCAGCACTCCCCAACGGGTAACTGAAGCTTTCTTT. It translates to CASTPQRVTEAFF.